These 24 T cell receptor beta chains share one sample of origin, sequenced in a study of CD8+ T cells in alopecia areata. Extraction and reverse transcription of RNA yielded cDNA as the sequencing template. Clones were sequenced by immunoSEQ multiplex PCR, and TCRdb holds only the in-frame ones, with some missing. The sample consists of fewer than 250,000 clones, around 62% of them appearing once. The sequenced sample was CD4+ T cells sorted from blood, obtained at week 0. The source of these receptors is a human donor with alopecia areata.

This clone was found a few times. The rearrangement links TRBV30 to TRBJ2-7; possible D gene TRBD1, 5 bases. This CDR3 contains 13 residues. The germline V and J ends were trimmed by 2 bases and 7 bases, with 15 bases remaining between them. Germline lookup yields CDR1 GTSNPN and CDR2 SVGIG (reference sequence). The CDR3, as DNA: TGTGCCTGGAGTCCCCAGGGATATGGTGAGCAGTACTTC. It specifies CAWSPQGYGEQYF.

The chain employs TRBV4-2 and TRBJ2-7, with 8 bases identical to TRBD2. CDR1 and CDR2 (germline): LGHNA, YNFKEQ. The CDR3 has 15 residues. After removal of 4 bases from V and 2 bases from J, the junction contained 7 bases not matched to a gene. The CDR3 reads CASSRDSGRAYEQYF. Here the CDR3 DNA reads TGTGCCAGCAGCCGAGATTCCGGGAGGGCCTACGAGCAGTACTTC.

This clone was counted between two and nine times. The gene calls are TRBV6-5 and TRBJ1-5; weak D call: TRBD1 (5 bases). Looked up from germline, CDR1 is MNHEY and CDR2 is SVGAGI. V lost 5 bases and J lost 1, with 9 bases in between. The CDR3 sequence is 14 residues long. The CDR3 coding sequence is TGTGCCAGCAGTCGCCCAGGGAGCAATCAGCCCCAGCATTTT. Protein: CASSRPGSNQPQHF.

The chain is built from TRBV29-1 and TRBJ2-7; TRBD2 is a possible D gene (5 bases). V shed 4 bases and J shed 3 bases, with 7 bases lying between them. Looked up from germline, CDR1 is SQVTM and CDR2 is ANQGSEA. This CDR3 region has 11 residues. The CDR3 here is CSVVTSYEQYF. CDR3 sequence (DNA): TGCAGCGTTGTTACTAGCTACGAGCAGTACTTC.

The rearrangement links TRBV29-1 to TRBJ1-1; weak D call: TRBD1 (6 bases). The CDR3 has 14 residues. Trimming removed 4 bases at V and 5 bases at J, with 17 bases between. Germline-derived CDR1 and CDR2 are SQVTM and ANQGSEA. The CDR3 nucleotides are TGCAGCGTTGCTCCCCTACGGGGGGCTACTGAAGCTTTCTTT. As protein: CSVAPLRGATEAFF. Together with reference TRBV29-1 and TRBJ1-1, the CDR3 gives the full variable domain: SAVISQKPSRDICQRGTSLTIQCQVDSQVTMMFWYRQQPGQSLTLIATANQGSEATYESGFVIDKFPISRPNLTFSTLTVSNMSPEDSSIYLCSVAPLRGATEAFFGQGTRLTVV.

The chain employs TRBV29-1 and TRBJ2-1, with 11 bases identical to TRBD2. The CDR3 has 15 residues. The germline V gene encodes CDR1 SQVTM and CDR2 ANQGSEA. The CDR3 reads CRERQGLAEENEQFF. CDR3 DNA sequence: TGCAGGGAGAGACAGGGACTAGCGGAAGAAAATGAGCAGTTCTTC.

This chain connects TRBV30 to TRBJ2-1; 9 bases fit TRBD2. With 0 bases clipped from V and 4 bases from J, the junction kept 1 base outside the gene matches. Germline V gene sequence: CDR1 GTSNPN, CDR2 SVGIG (reference sequence). CDR3 length: 14 amino acids. The DNA for the CDR3 is TGTGCCTGGAGTGTGACTAGCGGATACAATGAGCAGTTCTTC. Its protein is CAWSVTSGYNEQFF. Supplemented by reference TRBV30 and TRBJ2-1, the full variable domain reads SQTIHQWPATLVQPVGSPLSLECTVEGTSNPNLYWYRQAAGRGLQLLFYSVGIGQISSEVPQNLSASRPQDRQFILSSKKLLLSDSGFYLCAWSVTSGYNEQFFGPGTRLTVL.

The chain combines TRBV9 with TRBJ2-2; D remains ambiguous. V lost 0 bases and J 4 bases, leaving 13 bases between the germline ends. CDR1 SGDLS and CDR2 YYNGEE come from the germline V gene. This CDR3 region has 16 residues. The CDR3 loop reads CASSVDISPTTGELFF. CDR3 in DNA: TGTGCCAGCAGCGTAGATATTTCCCCCACCACCGGGGAGCTGTTTTTT.

V usage is TRBV7-9 and J usage is TRBJ1-2; D uncertain. The CDR3 totals 15 residues. Trimming left V 2 bases short and J 8 bases short, with 18 bases between. Per the germline V gene, CDR1 is SEHNR and CDR2 is FQNEAQ (reference sequence). For the CDR3, the DNA is TGTGCCAGCAGCTTACGATTCCGACCGACCTCGGGCTACACCTTC. This encodes CASSLRFRPTSGYTF. Filled out from reference TRBV7-9 and TRBJ1-2, the complete variable domain reads DTGVSQNPRHKITKRGQNVTFRCDPISEHNRLYWYRQTLGQGPEFLTYFQNEAQLEKSRLLSDRFSAERPKGSFSTLEIQRTEQGDSAMYLCASSLRFRPTSGYTFGSGTRLTVV.

The chain couples TRBV7-9 to TRBJ2-1; possibly TRBD1 for D (6 bases). V was cut by 5 bases and J by 7 bases, with 18 bases left in between. The CDR3 runs 15 residues. The germline V gene encodes CDR1 SEHNR and CDR2 FQNEAQ (reference sequence). The chain's CDR3 is CASSPLGGPRNEQFF. The CDR3 nucleotides read TGTGCCAGCAGCCCACTAGGGGGACCTCGGAATGAGCAGTTCTTC.

The chain combines TRBV6-5 with TRBJ1-2; a possible D gene is TRBD1 (6 bases). The CDR3 spans 14 residues. Germline V lookup: CDR1 MNHEY, CDR2 SVGAGI. Trimming pared 5 bases from V and 2 bases from J, leaving 12 bases between. CDR3 nucleotide sequence: TGTGCCAGCAGTACGGACAGCCGAAACTATGGCTACACCTTC. Residues: CASSTDSRNYGYTF.

V gene TRBV4-1 combines with J gene TRBJ1-2; no clear D gene. With 2 bases removed from V and 2 bases from J, the gap between germline ends came to 21 bases. Germline V CDR1 and CDR2: MGHRA, YSYEKL. CDR3 size: 18 residues. The chain's CDR3 is CASSQTSSGGAFNYGYTF. The CDR3, as DNA: TGCGCCAGCAGCCAAACGTCATCAGGAGGAGCTTTCAACTATGGCTACACCTTC.

The chain uses TRBV4-1 and TRBJ2-5, with unresolved D. Trimming shortened V by 4 bases and J by 2 bases, and 8 bases separated the two germline ends. Germline V gives CDR1 MGHRA, CDR2 YSYEKL. The CDR3 length is 13 residues. The CDR3 protein is CASSPNVQETQYF. The CDR3 DNA reads TGCGCCAGCAGCCCCAACGTACAAGAGACCCAGTACTTC.

The DNA of the CDR3 is TGTGCCAGCAGCTTATCTGTCACAGATACGCAGTATTTT. Translating it yields CASSLSVTDTQYF. The chain links TRBV7-3 to TRBJ2-3; D unclear. Germline V gene data show CDR1 as SGHTA and CDR2 as FQGTGA. The CDR3 loop spans 13 amino acids. The V gene lost 2 bases and the J gene lost 2 bases, with 5 bases spanning the gap.

V and J are TRBV27 and TRBJ2-6; perhaps TRBD2 as D (5 bases). Germline CDR1 MNHEY, CDR2 SMNVEV (reference sequence). CDR3 length equals 18 residues. Trimming cost V 3 bases and J 0 bases, with 15 bases left between them. CDR3 sequence (DNA): TGTGCCAGCAGTTTTTACACGGGGTTCTCCTCTGGGGCCAACGTCCTGACTTTC. Translated: CASSFYTGFSSGANVLTF.

A single count supports this clone. The DNA of the CDR3 is TGTGCCAGCATGCTGGGTGGCACCGGGGAGCTGTTTTTT. Residues: CASMLGGTGELFF. V usage is TRBV2 and J usage is TRBJ2-2; D not certain. The CDR3 is 13 residues long. CDR1 and CDR2 from the germline V gene are SNHLY and FYNNEI. V was pared by 7 bases and J by 4 bases, with 10 bases between. The whole variable domain, remainder taken from reference TRBV2 and TRBJ2-2, is EPEVTQTPSHQVTQMGQEVILRCVPISNHLYFYWYRQILGQKVEFLVSFYNNEISEKSEIFDDQFSVERPDGSNFTLKIRSTKLEDSAMYFCASMLGGTGELFFGEGSRLTVL.

This CDR3 reads CASSRTSAAGETQYF. DNA of the CDR3: TGTGCCAGCAGCAGGACTAGCGCCGCCGGAGAGACCCAGTACTTC. The J gene is TRBJ2-5, the V gene TRBV6-1; TRBD2 agrees at 9 bases. Per germline, CDR1 MNHNS and CDR2 SASEGT. V was clipped by 6 bases and J by 4 bases; unmatched bases: 9. This CDR3 spans 15 amino acids.

V gene TRBV4-2 combines with J gene TRBJ2-1, with TRBD2 matching 7 bases. V gave up 3 bases and J gave up 1 base; unmatched junction bases: 3. There are 15 residues in the CDR3. Germline V gene lookup returns CDR1 LGHNA and CDR2 YNFKEQ. The CDR3 nucleotides read TGTGCCAGCAGCCAGCGGGAGTCTTCCTACAATGAGCAGTTCTTC. It specifies CASSQRESSYNEQFF.

This clone was seen just once. V usage is TRBV30 and J usage is TRBJ1-2; 8 nucleotides match TRBD1. The trim removed 8 bases at V and 7 bases at J, leaving 12 bases unmatched. From germline, CDR1 is GTSNPN and CDR2 SVGIG (reference sequence). This CDR3 is 13 amino acids long. CDR3 nucleotides: TGTGCCGGTATAGGACAGGGCCCTCGTGGCTACACCTTC. Protein: CAGIGQGPRGYTF.

The chain combines TRBV7-8 with TRBJ2-5; D not certain. Trimming shortened V by 4 bases and J by 2 bases, and 17 bases separated the two germline ends. This CDR3 region has 16 residues. Germline V gene lookup returns CDR1 SGHVS and CDR2 FQNEAQ. CDR3: CASSSWRFSPQETQYF. For the CDR3, the DNA is TGTGCCAGCAGCTCATGGCGGTTCAGCCCACAAGAGACCCAGTACTTC.

The chain employs TRBV4-1 and TRBJ2-3; D is unclear. The CDR3 consists of 15 residues. The germline V gene has CDR1 MGHRA and CDR2 YSYEKL. The V end lost 3 bases, the J end lost 0 bases, and 10 bases lay between the germline ends. This CDR3 reads CASSHAKLSTDTQYF. The CDR3 coding sequence is TGCGCCAGCAGCCACGCAAAACTCAGCACAGATACGCAGTATTTT.

This chain connects TRBV18 to TRBJ1-2, with D perhaps matching TRBD1 (6 bases). The CDR3 runs 13 residues. The V end lost 3 bases, the J end lost 8 bases, and 13 bases lay between the germline ends. CDR1 and CDR2 from the germline V gene are KGHSH and LQKENI. DNA of the CDR3: TGTGCCAGCTCACCCCCGACAGGATACGGCTACACCTTC. This codes for CASSPPTGYGYTF.

The chain employs TRBV5-1 and TRBJ1-2, with D uncertain. Trimming cost V 4 bases and J 7 bases, with 11 bases left between them. The CDR3 spans 12 residues. CDR1 and CDR2 from the germline V gene are SGHRS and YFSETQ. CDR3 loop: CASSHGSRGYTF. CDR3 DNA: TGCGCCAGCAGCCACGGATCTCGTGGCTACACCTTC.

This chain uses TRBV2 with TRBJ1-1; 9 positions agree with TRBD1. V dropped 5 bases and J dropped 4; count of bases not matched to a gene: 5. The V gene's germline CDR1 is SNHLY and CDR2 FYNNEI. CDR3 length: 14 amino acids. CDR3 sequence: CASSRGQGGTEAFF. The CDR3 coding sequence is TGTGCCAGCAGTAGGGGACAGGGTGGCACTGAAGCTTTCTTT. Looking up the rest from reference TRBV2 and TRBJ1-1 gives the full variable domain: EPEVTQTPSHQVTQMGQEVILRCVPISNHLYFYWYRQILGQKVEFLVSFYNNEISEKSEIFDDQFSVERPDGSNFTLKIRSTKLEDSAMYFCASSRGQGGTEAFFGQGTRLTVV.